The clone carrying this T cell receptor beta chain was observed a single time. The sample belongs to a study of blood T cell repertoires in COVID-19. Trimming removed 2 bases from V and 6 bases from J, with 13 bases in between. Looked up from germline, CDR1 is KGHSH and CDR2 is LQKENI. This CDR3 has 15 amino acids. Data came from immunoSEQ multiplex PCR; TCRdb stores just in-frame clones and leaves some out. The sample gives 400,000 or so clones, around 87% of which show up once; approximately 1.9% is in the top ten. Enrollees, about 18 to 90 years old, lived in about two dozen US areas. This chain links TRBV18 with TRBJ2-2, with D possibly TRBD2 on 6 matching bases. Sequencing was carried out using PBMCs or T cells enriched from blood (not recorded which). This TCR came from a man between 35 and 55 years old in a cohort exposed to, infected with or recovered from COVID-19 (not recorded which). DNA for the CDR3: TGTGCCAGCTCACCAAAATCGGGAGTGGCCGGGGAGCTGTTTTTT. Protein product: CASSPKSGVAGELFF.